Below are 14 T cell receptor beta chains sequenced from a single sample in a study of cytotoxic CD8 clonotypes in ibrutinib-treated CLL. Produced via immunoSEQ multiplex PCR; TCRdb's table is partial and in-frame only. The profile shows 130,000 to 150,000 clones, roughly 83% of them singletons. Sequencing was performed on PBMCs, taken after 12 months of ibrutinib treatment. Receptors originate from a human donor with chronic lymphocytic leukemia.

The chain carries TRBV7-9 and TRBJ1-1; D not resolved. This CDR3 is built from 13 residues. V was clipped by 1 base and J by 5 bases, with 8 bases between them. Germline V gives CDR1 SEHNR, CDR2 FQNEAQ (reference sequence). The CDR3, as DNA: TGTGCCAGCAGCTTAGACAGTGGAACTGAAGCTTTCTTT. Its protein product is CASSLDSGTEAFF.

V gene TRBV6-1 combines with J gene TRBJ2-3, with D perhaps matching TRBD1 (6 bases). Per the germline V gene, CDR1 is MNHNS and CDR2 is SASEGT. The V and J ends lost 4 bases and 0 bases respectively, with 8 bases between them. The CDR3 totals 14 residues. CDR3 amino acids: CASSVTGSTDTQYF. The CDR3 DNA reads TGTGCCAGCAGTGTAACAGGGAGCACAGATACGCAGTATTTT.

This clone was seen a handful of times. V is TRBV19 and J is TRBJ1-1, with 8 bases identical to TRBD1. Germline V gene sequence: CDR1 LNHDA, CDR2 SQIVND (reference sequence). This CDR3 comprises 15 residues. V lost 4 bases, J lost 1 base, and 5 bases stayed unmatched. CDR3 bases: TGTGCCAGTAGTACGCGGACAGGGCCGAACACTGAAGCTTTCTTT. Translated, it gives CASSTRTGPNTEAFF.

This clone occurred a few times. J is TRBJ1-1 and V is TRBV19; D is undetermined. V was pared by 1 base and J by 0 bases, with 15 bases between. Germline V gene sequence: CDR1 LNHDA, CDR2 SQIVND (reference sequence). The CDR3 loop spans 17 amino acids. The CDR3: CASSIGVRRQVNTEAFF. The CDR3, as DNA: TGTGCCAGTAGTATAGGGGTCAGGCGGCAGGTGAACACTGAAGCTTTCTTT.

The CDR3 protein is CASSFWAGRNQPQHF. The CDR3 bases are TGTGCCAGCAGTTTCTGGGCAGGGCGCAATCAGCCCCAGCATTTT. The chain links TRBV6-6 to TRBJ1-5; tentatively, D is TRBD1 (5 bases). The CDR3 has 15 residues. V was cut by 4 bases and J by 2 bases, with 12 bases left in between. Germline-derived CDR1 and CDR2 are MNHNY and SVGAGI (reference sequence).

The chain couples TRBV15 to TRBJ1-2; TRBD1 matches at 12 bases. The length of the CDR3 is 15 residues. With V trimmed by 1 base and J by 8 bases, 5 bases remained unmatched. Germline loops: CDR1 LNHNV, CDR2 YYDKDF (reference sequence). CDR3 in DNA: TGTGCCACCAGCAGAGTGGGACAGGGGGCAGGCGGCTACACCTTC. Translating gives CATSRVGQGAGGYTF.

For the CDR3, the DNA is TGTGCCAGCAGTACTTTGGGGGTTCGGGAAAAACTGTTTTTT. It specifies CASSTLGVREKLFF. This sequence joins TRBV2 and TRBJ1-4, with D tentatively TRBD1 (5 bases). Germline-derived CDR1 and CDR2 are SNHLY and FYNNEI. Trimming cost V 5 bases and J 8 bases, with 15 bases left between them. CDR3 length: 14 residues.

The chain is built from TRBV11-2 and TRBJ1-2; possibly TRBD1 for D (6 bases). CDR3 length: 15 residues. V lost 0 bases, J lost 4 bases, and 12 bases lay in between. The germline CDR1 and CDR2 sequences are SGHAT and FQNNGV. The CDR3 region is CASSLEGALSYGYTF. The DNA for the CDR3 is TGTGCCAGCAGCTTAGAGGGGGCGCTGAGCTATGGCTACACCTTC.

The rearrangement joins TRBV30 to TRBJ2-1; 14 nucleotides line up with TRBD2. The ends lost 5 bases at V and 5 bases at J; junction bases unmatched: 14. The CDR3 extends over 18 amino acids. The germline gives CDR1 GTSNPN, CDR2 SVGIG (reference sequence). The CDR3 nucleotides read TGTGCCTGGCTGACCGGGACTAGCGGGAGAAGGGCGGACAATGAGCAGTTCTTC. It yields the protein CAWLTGTSGRRADNEQFF. The full variable domain, completed using reference TRBV30 and TRBJ2-1, is SQTIHQWPATLVQPVGSPLSLECTVEGTSNPNLYWYRQAAGRGLQLLFYSVGIGQISSEVPQNLSASRPQDRQFILSSKKLLLSDSGFYLCAWLTGTSGRRADNEQFFGPGTRLTVL.

The chain employs TRBV5-5 and TRBJ2-5; D possibly uses TRBD1 or TRBD2 (5 bases each). Trimming removed 4 bases at V and 5 bases at J, with 18 bases between. The CDR3 extends over 15 amino acids. Germline CDR1 reads SGHKS; CDR2 reads YYEKEE (reference sequence). This CDR3 is CASSTTSGALETQYF. The CDR3 DNA reads TGTGCCAGCAGCACCACGTCCGGGGCCCTGGAGACCCAGTACTTC. The whole variable domain, filled in from reference TRBV5-5 and TRBJ2-5, reads DAGVTQSPTHLIKTRGQQVTLRCSPISGHKSVSWYQQVLGQGPQFIFQYYEKEERGRGNFPDRFSARQFPNYSSELNVNALLLGDSALYLCASSTTSGALETQYFGPGTRLLVL.

The chain is built from TRBV19 and TRBJ2-7; possible D gene TRBD2, 6 bases. Germline V gene sequence: CDR1 LNHDA, CDR2 SQIVND (reference sequence). V was pared by 5 bases and J by 2 bases, with 16 bases between. CDR3 size: 15 residues. Here the CDR3 reads CASSPFGAGPYEQYF. As DNA, the CDR3 is TGTGCCAGTAGTCCCTTCGGTGCGGGACCCTACGAGCAGTACTTC.

The rearrangement links TRBV5-6 to TRBJ2-5, with 7 bases lining up with TRBD2. CDR1 SGHDT and CDR2 YYEEEE come from the germline V gene. This CDR3 has 17 residues. Trimming cost V 1 base and J 1 base; bases outside gene matches: 10. CDR3 in DNA: TGTGCCAGCAGCTTGCTTGGGTCTCGCGGGGGCCAAGAGACCCAGTACTTC. Its translation: CASSLLGSRGGQETQYF.

Note on this clone: One junction end disagrees with the germline gene, perhaps due to a read error. The rearrangement links TRBV5-3 to TRBJ2-7; D might be TRBD1 or TRBD2, each matching 5 bases. TRBV5-3 falls under the ORF class, with uncertain function. This CDR3 has 14 residues. CDR3 protein: CASSLWDPRHEQYF. The DNA for the CDR3 is TGTGCCAGCAGCTTGTGGGACCCACGGCACGAGCAGTACTTC.

The chain couples TRBV7-9 to TRBJ1-2, with D possibly TRBD1 on 5 matching bases. This CDR3 contains 12 residues. Trimming cost V 3 bases and J 6 bases, with 8 bases left between them. CDR1 is SEHNR, CDR2 FQNEAQ, per germline (reference sequence). CDR3 loop: CASSFRGDGYTF. The CDR3 DNA follows: TGTGCCAGCAGCTTTAGAGGGGATGGCTACACCTTC.